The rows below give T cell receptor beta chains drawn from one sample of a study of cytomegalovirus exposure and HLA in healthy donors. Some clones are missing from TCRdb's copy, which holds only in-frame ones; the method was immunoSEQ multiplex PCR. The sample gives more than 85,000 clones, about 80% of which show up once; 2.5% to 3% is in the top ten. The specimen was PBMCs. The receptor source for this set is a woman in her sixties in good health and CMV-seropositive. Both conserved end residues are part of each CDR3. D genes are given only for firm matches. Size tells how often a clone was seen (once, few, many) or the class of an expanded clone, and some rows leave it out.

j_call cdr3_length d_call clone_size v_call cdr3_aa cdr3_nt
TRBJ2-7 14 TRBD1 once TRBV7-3 CASSSSQGAAEQYF TGTGCCAGCAGCTCATCTCAGGGGGCAGCCGAGCAGTACTTC
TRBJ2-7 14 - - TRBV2 CASSELVSSYEQYF TGTGCCAGCAGTGAACTAGTAAGCTCCTACGAGCAGTACTTC
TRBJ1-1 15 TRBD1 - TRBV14 CASSPWTGMATEAFF TGTGCCAGCAGCCCCTGGACAGGGATGGCCACTGAAGCTTTCTTT
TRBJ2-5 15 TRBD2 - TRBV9 CASSVRSGRRETQYF TGTGCCAGCAGCGTTCGTAGCGGGAGGCGGGAGACCCAGTACTTC
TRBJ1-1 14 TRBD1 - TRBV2 CASRGDRGDWYAFF TGTGCCAGCAGGGGGGACAGGGGCGATTGGTACGCTTTCTTT
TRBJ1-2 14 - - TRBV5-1 CASSLARIDYGYTF TGCGCCAGCAGCTTGGCGAGGATAGATTATGGCTACACCTTC
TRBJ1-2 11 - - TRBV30 CASKGDYGYTF TGTGCCTCCAAGGGAGACTATGGCTACACCTTC
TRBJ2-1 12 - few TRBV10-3 CAISALKNEQFF TGTGCCATCAGTGCGCTAAAGAATGAGCAGTTCTTC
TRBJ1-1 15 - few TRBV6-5 CASSYFRGKNTEAFF TGTGCCAGCAGTTACTTCCGGGGGAAGAACACTGAAGCTTTCTTT
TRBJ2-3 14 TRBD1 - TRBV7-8 CASSGQGRADTQYF TGTGCCAGCAGCGGACAGGGGAGGGCAGATACGCAGTATTTT
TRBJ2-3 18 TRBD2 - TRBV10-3 CAISEVLAGGPFTDTQYF TGTGCCATCAGTGAGGTACTAGCGGGAGGGCCTTTCACAGATACGCAGTATTTT
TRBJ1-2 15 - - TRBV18 CASSDRRQTAYGYTF TGTGCCAGCTCAGACAGGAGACAAACCGCCTATGGCTACACCTTC
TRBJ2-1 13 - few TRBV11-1 CASSLGRNNEQFF TGTGCCAGCAGCTTAGGCAGGAACAATGAGCAGTTCTTC
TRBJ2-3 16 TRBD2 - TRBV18 CASSPQGGSVGDTQYF TGTGCCAGCTCACCCCAGGGCGGGAGCGTGGGGGATACGCAGTATTTT
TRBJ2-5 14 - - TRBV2 CASSEVDRLETQYF TGTGCCAGCAGTGAAGTGGACAGACTCGAGACCCAGTACTTC
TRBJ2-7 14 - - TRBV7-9 CASSPRRRVYEQYF TGTGCCAGCAGCCCGAGACGGAGGGTCTACGAGCAGTACTTC
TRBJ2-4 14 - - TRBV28 CASSSIENKNIQYF TGTGCCAGCAGCTCAATAGAAAACAAAAACATTCAGTACTTC
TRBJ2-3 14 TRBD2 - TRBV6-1 CASSQTSGEDTQYF TGTGCCAGCAGCCAGACTAGCGGTGAGGATACGCAGTATTTT
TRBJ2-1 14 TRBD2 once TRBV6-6 CASSRTSGLNEQFF TGTGCCAGCAGTAGGACTAGCGGACTCAATGAGCAGTTCTTC
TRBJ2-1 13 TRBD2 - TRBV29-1 CSVTSGSISEQFF TGCAGCGTGACTAGCGGGAGTATCAGTGAGCAGTTCTTC
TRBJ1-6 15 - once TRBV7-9 CASSPRRGLDSPLHF TGTGCCAGCAGCCCACGACGAGGCCTTGATTCACCCCTCCACTTT
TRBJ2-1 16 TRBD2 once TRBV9 CASSVGLAGGSLEQFF TGTGCCAGCAGCGTGGGACTAGCGGGAGGGTCGCTCGAGCAGTTCTTC
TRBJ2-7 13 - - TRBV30 CAWSTLAQTEQYF TGTGCCTGGAGTACCCTAGCGCAAACGGAGCAGTACTTC
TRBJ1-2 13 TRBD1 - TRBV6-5 CASRKTGVDGYTF TGTGCCAGCAGGAAGACAGGGGTGGATGGCTACACCTTC
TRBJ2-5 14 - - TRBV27 CASSFLGLQETQYF TGTGCCAGCAGTTTTCTGGGGCTACAAGAGACCCAGTACTTC
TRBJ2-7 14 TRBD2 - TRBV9 CASSVAGGFYEQYF TGTGCCAGCAGCGTAGCGGGAGGGTTCTACGAGCAGTACTTC
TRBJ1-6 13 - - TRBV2 CASSVNFNSPLHF TGTGCCAGCAGTGTTAATTTCAATTCACCCCTCCACTTT
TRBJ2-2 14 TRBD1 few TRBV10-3 CAISESGTAGELFF TGTGCCATCAGTGAGTCAGGGACAGCCGGGGAGCTGTTTTTT
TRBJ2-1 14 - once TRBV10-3 CAIKGTGGANEQFF TGTGCCATCAAAGGGACTGGAGGGGCCAATGAGCAGTTCTTC